Sequencing of this T cell receptor (beta chain) was carried out in a study of T cell clonotyping in hematopoietic cell transplantation. TCRdb keeps only in-frame clones here, not all; method: immunoSEQ multiplex PCR. The repertoire holds 9,400 or so clones, about 90% seen once, with about 40% in the top ten. The ends were cut back, 4 bases at V and 7 bases at J, with 10 bases in the middle. This CDR3 is built from 11 residues. Germline V CDR1 and CDR2: GTSNPN, SVGIG (reference sequence). The V and J genes are TRBV30 and TRBJ1-1, with a tentative D call TRBD1 (5 bases). This sequence originates from a human patient who had an allogeneic stem cell transplant, so the T cells may come from the graft donor. The donor label of this sample is uncertain. Some clones in this sample may be carry-over from other donors' samples. The sample consisted of PBMCs, taken 180 days after allogeneic stem cell transplant. The CDR3 sequence is CAWTGISEAFF. The CDR3 nucleotides are TGTGCCTGGACAGGGATAAGTGAAGCTTTCTTT.